This entry features one T cell receptor (beta chain) sequence. Its antigen is currently unknown. The data belong to a study of cytomegalovirus exposure and HLA in healthy donors. Findings and limits, study-wide: The authors reported that TCR beta sequences could predict HLA-A and HLA-B alleles. These predictions were accurate for most subjects in the first cohort. A few of the chains that were CMV-associated were confirmed in vitro to be specific for CMV antigens. One later analysis reportedly identified an Asian-associated ancestry cluster that showed fewer N-insertions than the roughly 720-donor mean.

Primers: 60 Vbeta forward and 13 Jbeta reverse. The repertoire was sequenced with immunoSEQ multiplex PCR; TCRdb's copy has only in-frame clones and lacks some. Seen here are around 100,000 clones, around 78% observed once, and the top ten hold 4.5% to 5.5%. Trimming pared 2 bases from V and 4 bases from J, leaving 7 bases between. The CDR3 is made up of 12 amino acids. CDR1 GTSNPN and CDR2 SVGIG come from the germline V gene (reference sequence). This clonotype originated in a woman aged 40 to 50 in good health and CMV-seropositive. This chain joins TRBV30 and TRBJ2-3; D uncertain. The specimen sequenced was PBMCs. This CDR3 reads CAWSLVPDTQYF. CDR3 sequence (DNA): TGTGCCTGGAGTTTAGTCCCAGATACGCAGTATTTT.